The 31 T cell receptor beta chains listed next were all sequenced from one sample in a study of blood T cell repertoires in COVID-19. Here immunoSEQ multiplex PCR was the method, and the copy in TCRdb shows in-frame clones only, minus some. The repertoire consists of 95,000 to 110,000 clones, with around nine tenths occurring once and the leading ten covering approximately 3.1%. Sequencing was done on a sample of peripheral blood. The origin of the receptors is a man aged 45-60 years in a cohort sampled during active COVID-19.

CDR3 DNA sequence: TGTGCCAGCAGCTTAGCGGGGGGGCCGAATGAGCAGTTCTTC. Translating gives CASSLAGGPNEQFF. The chain recombines TRBV7-9 with TRBJ2-1; D is possibly TRBD2 (7 bases). V lost 0 bases and J 7 bases, leaving 10 bases between the germline ends. This CDR3 is built from 14 residues. The germline V gene has CDR1 SEHNR and CDR2 FQNEAQ (reference sequence).

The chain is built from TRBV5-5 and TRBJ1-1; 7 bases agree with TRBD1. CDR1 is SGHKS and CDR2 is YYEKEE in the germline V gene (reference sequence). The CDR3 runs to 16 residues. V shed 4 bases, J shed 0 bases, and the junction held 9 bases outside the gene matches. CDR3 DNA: TGTGCCAGCAGCGCCGGGACAGCAGCTTTGAACACTGAAGCTTTCTTT. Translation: CASSAGTAALNTEAFF.

Here the CDR3 reads CASSSSGTGGNYGYTF. In DNA form, the CDR3 reads TGCGCCAGCAGCTCCTCCGGGACAGGGGGAAACTATGGCTACACCTTC. The chain is built from TRBV5-1 and TRBJ1-2, with TRBD1 matching 11 bases. This CDR3 is 16 amino acids long. Losses at the gene ends were 3 bases for V and 2 bases for J; bases not matched to a gene: 6. Looked up from germline, CDR1 is SGHRS and CDR2 is YFSETQ. Supplemented by reference TRBV5-1 and TRBJ1-2, the full variable domain reads KAGVTQTPRYLIKTRGQQVTLSCSPISGHRSVSWYQQTPGQGLQFLFEYFSETQRNKGNFPGRFSGRQFSNSRSEMNVSTLELGDSALYLCASSSSGTGGNYGYTFGSGTRLTVV.

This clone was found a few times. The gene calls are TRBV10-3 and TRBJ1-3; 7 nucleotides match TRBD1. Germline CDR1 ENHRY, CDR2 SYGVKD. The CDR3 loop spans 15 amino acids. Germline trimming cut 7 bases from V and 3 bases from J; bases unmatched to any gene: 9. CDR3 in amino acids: CAITSGQVRGNTIYF. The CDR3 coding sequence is TGTGCCATCACTTCAGGACAGGTCCGTGGAAACACCATATATTTT.

The CDR3 sequence is CASSLKGDTEAFF. The DNA for the CDR3 is TGCGCCAGCAGCTTGAAAGGGGACACTGAAGCTTTCTTT. The rearrangement joins TRBV5-1 to TRBJ1-1, with a possible D match to TRBD1 (5 bases). The CDR3 is made up of 13 amino acids. CDR1 SGHRS and CDR2 YFSETQ come from the germline V gene. Trimming removed 1 base from V and 3 bases from J, with 7 bases in between. Together with reference TRBV5-1 and TRBJ1-1, the CDR3 gives the full variable domain: KAGVTQTPRYLIKTRGQQVTLSCSPISGHRSVSWYQQTPGQGLQFLFEYFSETQRNKGNFPGRFSGRQFSNSRSEMNVSTLELGDSALYLCASSLKGDTEAFFGQGTRLTVV.

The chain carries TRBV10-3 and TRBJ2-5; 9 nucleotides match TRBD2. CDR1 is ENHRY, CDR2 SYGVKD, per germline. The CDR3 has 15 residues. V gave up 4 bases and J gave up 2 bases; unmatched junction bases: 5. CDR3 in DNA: TGTGCCATCAGTGGGCGGGGGGGCGAACAAGAGACCCAGTACTTC. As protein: CAISGRGGEQETQYF.

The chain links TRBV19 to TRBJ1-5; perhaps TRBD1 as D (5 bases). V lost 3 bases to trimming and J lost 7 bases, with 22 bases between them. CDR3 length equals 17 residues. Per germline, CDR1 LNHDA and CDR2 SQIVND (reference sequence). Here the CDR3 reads CASSMEVGLKGRQPQHF. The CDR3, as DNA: TGTGCCAGTAGTATGGAAGTGGGGCTGAAGGGTAGACAGCCCCAGCATTTT. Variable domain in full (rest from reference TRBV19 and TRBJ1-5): DGGITQSPKYLFRKEGQNVTLSCEQNLNHDAMYWYRQDPGQGLRLIYYSQIVNDFQKGDIAEGYSVSREKKESFPLTVTSAQKNPTAFYLCASSMEVGLKGRQPQHFGDGTRLSIL.

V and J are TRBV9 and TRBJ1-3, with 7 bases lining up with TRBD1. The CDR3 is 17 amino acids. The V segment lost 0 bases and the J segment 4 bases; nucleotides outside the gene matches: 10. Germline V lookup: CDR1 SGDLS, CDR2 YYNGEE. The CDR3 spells CASSVGPTETGGNTIYF. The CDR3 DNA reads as TGTGCCAGCAGCGTAGGGCCCACAGAGACAGGGGGAAACACCATATATTTT.

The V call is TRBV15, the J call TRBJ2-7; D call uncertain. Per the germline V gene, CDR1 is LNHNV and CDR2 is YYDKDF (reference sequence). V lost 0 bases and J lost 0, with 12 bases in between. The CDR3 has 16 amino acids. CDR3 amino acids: CATSRDPGLSSYEQYV. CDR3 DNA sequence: TGTGCCACCAGCAGAGATCCAGGCTTGAGCTCCTACGAGCAGTACGTC.

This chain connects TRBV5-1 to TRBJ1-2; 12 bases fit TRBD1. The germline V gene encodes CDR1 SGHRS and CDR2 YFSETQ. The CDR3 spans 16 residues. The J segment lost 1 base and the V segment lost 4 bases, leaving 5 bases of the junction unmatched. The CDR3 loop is CASSLGQGASNYGYTF. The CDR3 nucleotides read TGCGCCAGCAGCCTGGGACAGGGGGCGAGTAACTATGGCTACACCTTC.

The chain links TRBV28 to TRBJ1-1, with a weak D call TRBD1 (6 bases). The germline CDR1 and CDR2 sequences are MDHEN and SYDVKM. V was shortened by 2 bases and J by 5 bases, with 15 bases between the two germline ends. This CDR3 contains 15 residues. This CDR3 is CASSLGQGFRTEAFF. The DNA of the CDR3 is TGTGCCAGCAGTTTAGGTCAGGGGTTTAGAACTGAAGCTTTCTTT.

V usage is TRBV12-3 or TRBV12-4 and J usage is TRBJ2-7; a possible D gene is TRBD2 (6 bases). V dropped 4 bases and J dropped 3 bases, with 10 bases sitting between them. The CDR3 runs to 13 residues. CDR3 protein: CASSWAGSYEQYF. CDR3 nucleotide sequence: TGTGCCAGCAGTTGGGCGGGGAGCTACGAGCAGTACTTC.

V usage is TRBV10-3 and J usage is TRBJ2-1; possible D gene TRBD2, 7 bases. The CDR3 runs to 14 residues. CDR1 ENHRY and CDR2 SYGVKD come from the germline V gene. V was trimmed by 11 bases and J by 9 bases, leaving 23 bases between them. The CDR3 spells CASSGGRGLFEQFF. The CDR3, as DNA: TGTGCCTCCTCTGGGGGGCGGGGGTTATTTGAGCAGTTCTTC.

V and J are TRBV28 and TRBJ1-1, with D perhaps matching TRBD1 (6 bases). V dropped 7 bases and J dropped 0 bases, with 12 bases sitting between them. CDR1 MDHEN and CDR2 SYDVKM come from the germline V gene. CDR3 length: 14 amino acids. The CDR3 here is CASTLTGMNTEAFF. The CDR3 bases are TGTGCCAGCACCTTGACAGGTATGAACACTGAAGCTTTCTTT. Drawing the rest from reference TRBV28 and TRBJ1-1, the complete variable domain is DVKVTQSSRYLVKRTGEKVFLECVQDMDHENMFWYRQDPGLGLRLIYFSYDVKMKEKGDIPEGYSVSREKKERFSLILESASTNQTSMYLCASTLTGMNTEAFFGQGTRLTVV.

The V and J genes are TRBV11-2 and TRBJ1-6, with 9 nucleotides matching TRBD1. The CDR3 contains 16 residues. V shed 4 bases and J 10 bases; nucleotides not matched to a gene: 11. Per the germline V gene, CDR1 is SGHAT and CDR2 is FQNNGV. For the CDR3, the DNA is TGTGCCAGCAGCTCCGCGCGGGACAGGGTTGGATCACCCCTCCACTTT. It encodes CASSSARDRVGSPLHF. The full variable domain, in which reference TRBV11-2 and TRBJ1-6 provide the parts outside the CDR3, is EAGVAQSPRYKIIEKRQSVAFWCNPISGHATLYWYQQILGQGPKLLIQFQNNGVVDDSQLPKDRFSAERLKGVDSTLKIQPAKLEDSAVYLCASSSARDRVGSPLHFGNGTRLTVT.

In DNA form, the CDR3 reads TGTGCCAGTAGTCCGCCGGGACAGCACTCCTTGAGGGGCACTGAAGCTTTCTTT. Its protein product is CASSPPGQHSLRGTEAFF. This rearrangement joins TRBV19 to TRBJ1-1; 7 bases are a match to TRBD1. Germline CDR1 LNHDA, CDR2 SQIVND (reference sequence). The length of the CDR3 is 18 residues. The ends lost 5 bases at V and 4 bases at J; junction bases unmatched: 19.

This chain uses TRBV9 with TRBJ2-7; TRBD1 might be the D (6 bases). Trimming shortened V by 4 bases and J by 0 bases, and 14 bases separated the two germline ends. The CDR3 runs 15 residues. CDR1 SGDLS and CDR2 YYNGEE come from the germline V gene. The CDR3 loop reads CASSKSVQGSYEQYF. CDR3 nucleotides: TGTGCCAGCAGCAAGTCGGTACAGGGCTCCTACGAGCAGTACTTC.

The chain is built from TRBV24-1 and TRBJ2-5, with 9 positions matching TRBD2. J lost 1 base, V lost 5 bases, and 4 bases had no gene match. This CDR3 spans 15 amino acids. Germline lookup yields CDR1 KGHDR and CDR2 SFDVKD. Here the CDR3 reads CATSVGGGVQETQYF. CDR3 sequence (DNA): TGTGCCACCAGTGTCGGCGGGGGGGTCCAAGAGACCCAGTACTTC.

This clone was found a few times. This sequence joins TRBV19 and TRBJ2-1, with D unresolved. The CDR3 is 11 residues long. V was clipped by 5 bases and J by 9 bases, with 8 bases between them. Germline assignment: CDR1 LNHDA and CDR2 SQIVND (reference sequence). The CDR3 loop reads CASSRVSEQFF. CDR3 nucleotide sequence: TGTGCCAGTAGTCGGGTTAGTGAGCAGTTCTTC.

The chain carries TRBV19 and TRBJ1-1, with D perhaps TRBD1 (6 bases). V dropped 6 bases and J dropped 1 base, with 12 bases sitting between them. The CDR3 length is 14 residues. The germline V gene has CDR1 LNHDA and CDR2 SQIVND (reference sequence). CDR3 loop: CASSLTGENTEAFF. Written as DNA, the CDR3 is TGTGCCAGTAGCTTGACAGGAGAGAACACTGAAGCTTTCTTT. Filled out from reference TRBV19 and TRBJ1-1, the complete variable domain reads DGGITQSPKYLFRKEGQNVTLSCEQNLNHDAMYWYRQDPGQGLRLIYYSQIVNDFQKGDIAEGYSVSREKKESFPLTVTSAQKNPTAFYLCASSLTGENTEAFFGQGTRLTVV.

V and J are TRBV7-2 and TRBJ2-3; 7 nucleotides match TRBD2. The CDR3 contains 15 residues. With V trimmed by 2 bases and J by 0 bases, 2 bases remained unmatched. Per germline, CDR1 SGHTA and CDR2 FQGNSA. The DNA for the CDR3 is TGTGCCAGCAGCTTACAAGCGGGGAGCACAGATACGCAGTATTTT. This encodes CASSLQAGSTDTQYF.

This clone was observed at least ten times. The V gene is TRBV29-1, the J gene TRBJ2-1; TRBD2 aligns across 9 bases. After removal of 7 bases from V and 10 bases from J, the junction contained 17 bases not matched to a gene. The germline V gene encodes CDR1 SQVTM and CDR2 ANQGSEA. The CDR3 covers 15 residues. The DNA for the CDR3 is TGCAGCGGATCGAGCCTAGCGGGGTCTATAGGGGAGCAGTTCTTC. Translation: CSGSSLAGSIGEQFF.

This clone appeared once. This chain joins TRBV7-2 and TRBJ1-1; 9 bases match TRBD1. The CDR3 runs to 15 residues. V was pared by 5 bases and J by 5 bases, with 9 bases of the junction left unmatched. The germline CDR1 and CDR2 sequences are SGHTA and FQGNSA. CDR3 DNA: TGTGCCAGCAGCCGGGACAGGGTGTTATTTACTGAAGCTTTCTTT. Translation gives CASSRDRVLFTEAFF.

The CDR3, as DNA: TGTGCCAGCAGCCCTTGGGACAGGCTACCGGGTGGCTACACCTTC. It translates to CASSPWDRLPGGYTF. V gene TRBV3-1 (or the pseudogene TRBV3-2) combines with J gene TRBJ1-2, with TRBD1 matching 8 bases. The germline V gene encodes CDR1 LGHDT and CDR2 YNNKEL (reference sequence). The length of the CDR3 is 15 residues. V was pared by 4 bases and J by 7 bases, with 11 bases of the junction left unmatched.

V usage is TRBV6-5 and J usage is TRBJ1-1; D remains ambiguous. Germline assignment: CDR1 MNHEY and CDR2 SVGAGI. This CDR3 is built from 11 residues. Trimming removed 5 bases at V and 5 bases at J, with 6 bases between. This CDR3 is CASSPGTEAFF. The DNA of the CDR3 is TGTGCCAGCAGTCCCGGGACTGAAGCTTTCTTT.

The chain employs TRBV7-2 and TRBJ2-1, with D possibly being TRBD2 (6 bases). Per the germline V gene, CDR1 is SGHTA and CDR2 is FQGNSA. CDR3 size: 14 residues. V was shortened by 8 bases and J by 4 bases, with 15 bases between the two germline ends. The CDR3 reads CASRNSGGYNEQFF. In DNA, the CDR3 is TGTGCCAGCCGGAATAGCGGAGGGTACAATGAGCAGTTCTTC.

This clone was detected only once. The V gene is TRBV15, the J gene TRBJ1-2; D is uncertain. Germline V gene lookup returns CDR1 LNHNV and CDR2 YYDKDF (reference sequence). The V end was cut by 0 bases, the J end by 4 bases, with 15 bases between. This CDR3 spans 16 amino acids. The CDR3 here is CATSRDLLAASYGYTF. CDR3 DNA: TGTGCCACCAGCAGAGATCTCCTGGCGGCTTCCTATGGCTACACCTTC.

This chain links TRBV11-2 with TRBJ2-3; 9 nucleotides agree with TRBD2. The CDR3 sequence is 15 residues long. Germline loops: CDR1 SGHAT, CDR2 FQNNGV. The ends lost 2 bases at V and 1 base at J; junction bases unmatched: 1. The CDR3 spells CASSLQRGGTDTQYF. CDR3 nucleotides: TGTGCCAGCAGCTTACAGCGGGGGGGCACAGATACGCAGTATTTT. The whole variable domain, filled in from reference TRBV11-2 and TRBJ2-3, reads EAGVAQSPRYKIIEKRQSVAFWCNPISGHATLYWYQQILGQGPKLLIQFQNNGVVDDSQLPKDRFSAERLKGVDSTLKIQPAKLEDSAVYLCASSLQRGGTDTQYFGPGTRLTVL.

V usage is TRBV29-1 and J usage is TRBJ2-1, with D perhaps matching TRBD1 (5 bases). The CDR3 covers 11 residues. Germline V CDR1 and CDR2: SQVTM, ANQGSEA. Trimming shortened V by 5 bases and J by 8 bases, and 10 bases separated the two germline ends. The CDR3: CSVYRWDEQFF. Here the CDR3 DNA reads TGCAGCGTTTACAGGTGGGATGAGCAGTTCTTC.

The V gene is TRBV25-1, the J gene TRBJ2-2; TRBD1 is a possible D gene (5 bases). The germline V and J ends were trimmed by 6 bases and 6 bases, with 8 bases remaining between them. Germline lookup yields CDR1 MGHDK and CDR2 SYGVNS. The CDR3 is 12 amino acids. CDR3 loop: CASRDIPGELFF. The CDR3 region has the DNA TGTGCCAGCAGGGACATCCCCGGGGAGCTGTTTTTT.

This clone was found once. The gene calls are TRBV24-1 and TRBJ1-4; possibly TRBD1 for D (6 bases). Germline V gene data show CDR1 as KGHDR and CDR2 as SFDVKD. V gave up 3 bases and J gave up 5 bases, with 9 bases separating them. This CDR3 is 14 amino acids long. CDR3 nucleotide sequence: TGTGCCACCAGTGATGCGGGGGCCAATGAAAAACTGTTTTTT. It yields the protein CATSDAGANEKLFF.